This T cell receptor beta chain was identified during a study of T cell repertoires in cytomegalovirus infection. About the research overall: It can be stated that public TCR beta signatures indicated CMV infection as well as a matching HLA type.

With respect to this clonotype: What it binds is unknown.

Trimming cost V 6 bases and J 6 bases; bases outside gene matches: 4. Germline lookup yields CDR1 MNHEY and CDR2 SMNVEV (reference sequence). The CDR3 extends over 12 amino acids. TCRdb reanalysed the reads using MiXCR and keeps one entry per CDR3 protein. The sample shows around 900,000 distinct CDR3 sequences, roughly 30% of them seen only once. The receptor comes from a human donor in good health (CMV status not recorded). Some clones in this sample may be carry-over from other donors' samples. The material was cultured CD8+ T cells from PBMCs, obtained from culture after CMV antigen stimulation. This chain uses TRBV27 with TRBJ1-2, with 7 bases fitting TRBD1. The CDR3 DNA reads TGTGCCAGCAGGGGGACAGTTGATGGCTACACCTTC. Translation: CASRGTVDGYTF.